This T cell receptor beta chain was found in a study of CD8 T cells in Susac syndrome. The authors carried out high-throughput sequencing of TCR beta. They applied it to CD8+ and CD4+ T cells obtained from blood. After extraction with the RNeasy kit, about 0.45 to 1 ug of the RNA was reverse transcribed using random hexamers. Amplification of TCR beta CDR3 used immunoSEQ multiplex PCR across 54 Vbeta and 13 Jbeta. MiXCR was run by TCRdb on the immunoSEQ multiplex PCR reads, yielding one entry per CDR3 protein. The sample records approximately 170,000 distinct CDR3 sequences, about 90% being singletons. V lost 5 bases, J lost 4 bases, and 10 bases stayed unmatched. The CDR3 has 15 amino acids. Germline V gives CDR1 LNHDA, CDR2 SQIVND (reference sequence).

The J gene is TRBJ2-7, the V gene TRBV19, with 8 bases that match TRBD2. The sample consisted of CD4+ T cells from PBMCs. This TCR was sampled from a human donor in good health. For the CDR3, the DNA is TGTGCCAGTAGTGGGAGCGGGAGAACCTTGTACGAGCAGTACTTC. This sequence encodes CASSGSGRTLYEQYF.